This entry lists 28 T cell receptor beta chains sequenced from one sample in a study of cytomegalovirus exposure and HLA in healthy donors. PCR involved 60 Vbeta and 13 Jbeta primers. Profiling relied on immunoSEQ multiplex PCR, and the TCRdb table lists in-frame clones only, not all of them. The sample shows over 130,000 clones, roughly 77% of them seen only once. The sample comprised PBMCs. Receptors originate from a woman in her 30s in good health and CMV-seronegative.

Only a few counts were recorded for this clone. J is TRBJ2-5 and V is TRBV5-4; 7 bases are a match to TRBD2. This CDR3 comprises 16 residues. Looked up from germline, CDR1 is SGHNT and CDR2 is YYREEE (reference sequence). J lost 5 bases, V lost 4 bases, and 14 bases had no gene match. CDR3 coding DNA: TGTGCCAGCAGCGGGGGGGTAGGAGGGCCCCAGGAGACCCAGTACTTC. Residues: CASSGGVGGPQETQYF.

The table lists this clone with a count of one. The chain recombines TRBV18 with TRBJ2-6; TRBD1 matches at 7 bases. CDR3 length: 17 amino acids. The V and J ends lost 3 bases and 0 bases, in that order; junction bases with no gene match: 5. The germline V gene encodes CDR1 KGHSH and CDR2 LQKENI. This CDR3 reads CASSPWTGDSGANVLTF. The CDR3 nucleotides are TGTGCCAGCTCACCTTGGACAGGCGACTCTGGGGCCAACGTCCTGACTTTC.

This rearrangement joins TRBV28 to TRBJ1-2, with a weak D call TRBD1 (5 bases). There are 13 residues in the CDR3. Germline CDR1 reads MDHEN; CDR2 reads SYDVKM. V lost 10 bases to trimming and J lost 2 bases, with 14 bases between them. The CDR3 protein is CATSRGENYGYTF. CDR3 coding DNA: TGTGCCACTTCCCGGGGGGAGAACTATGGCTACACCTTC.

The chain joins TRBV2 to TRBJ1-1, with 8 nucleotides matching TRBD1. Germline V gene sequence: CDR1 SNHLY, CDR2 FYNNEI. CDR3 length: 13 residues. J lost 8 bases, V lost 6 bases, and 8 bases had no gene match. Here the CDR3 reads CASRAQGVGEAFF. The CDR3 bases are TGTGCCAGCAGGGCACAGGGGGTCGGCGAAGCTTTCTTT.

The rearrangement links TRBV19 to TRBJ2-7; TRBD1 aligns across 9 bases. The trim removed 5 bases at V and 0 bases at J, leaving 8 bases unmatched. This CDR3 comprises 16 residues. CDR1 and CDR2 (germline): LNHDA, SQIVND (reference sequence). CDR3 bases: TGTGCCAGTAGTGCCACGGACAGGGGATCCTCCTACGAGCAGTACTTC. The encoded protein is CASSATDRGSSYEQYF.

The chain recombines TRBV7-9 with TRBJ1-1; perhaps TRBD1 as D (5 bases). Trimming removed 5 bases at V and 2 bases at J, with 12 bases between. The CDR3 has 14 residues. CDR1 and CDR2 (germline): SEHNR, FQNEAQ (reference sequence). The CDR3 region has the DNA TGTGCCAGCAGCCCGACAGACTTTAACACTGAAGCTTTCTTT. This codes for CASSPTDFNTEAFF.

The rearrangement joins TRBV27 to TRBJ2-3; the D gene is possibly TRBD2 (7 bases). With 5 bases removed from V and 4 bases from J, the gap between germline ends came to 19 bases. CDR1 is MNHEY and CDR2 is SMNVEV in the germline V gene (reference sequence). The CDR3 has 16 amino acids. The DNA for the CDR3 is TGTGCCAGCAGTCCCTGGAGGGGGGGGCTGTCAGATACGCAGTATTTT. This sequence encodes CASSPWRGGLSDTQYF.

This clone was counted only a few times. The same CDR3 arises from other DNA sequences in this sample as well. V usage is TRBV30 and J usage is TRBJ1-5; tentative D call: TRBD1 (5 bases). The CDR3 has 14 amino acids. Looked up from germline, CDR1 is GTSNPN and CDR2 is SVGIG (reference sequence). Trimming cost V 0 bases and J 2 bases, with 8 bases left between them. This CDR3 reads CAWSVGAGNQPQHF. The DNA of the CDR3 is TGTGCCTGGAGTGTAGGGGCCGGCAATCAGCCCCAGCATTTT.

The chain joins TRBV28 to TRBJ1-1, with a weak D call TRBD1 (6 bases). This CDR3 has 15 amino acids. The V end was cut by 11 bases, the J end by 2 bases, with 21 bases between. CDR1 MDHEN and CDR2 SYDVKM come from the germline V gene. The CDR3 bases are TGTGCCCTAAGAGGGGCAGGGGCTGGAAACACTGAAGCTTTCTTT. This gives the protein CALRGAGAGNTEAFF. Based on the CDR3 plus reference TRBV28 and TRBJ1-1, the full variable domain is DVKVTQSSRYLVKRTGEKVFLECVQDMDHENMFWYRQDPGLGLRLIYFSYDVKMKEKGDIPEGYSVSREKKERFSLILESASTNQTSMYLCALRGAGAGNTEAFFGQGTRLTVV.

The V call is TRBV6-6, the J call TRBJ2-7, with D maybe TRBD2 (6 bases). The CDR3 consists of 14 residues. Germline lookup yields CDR1 MNHNY and CDR2 SVGAGI (reference sequence). Trimming removed 2 bases from V and 3 bases from J, with 11 bases in between. CDR3 DNA: TGTGCCAGCAGTTACCGGGACTCCCGCTACGAGCAGTACTTC. It yields the protein CASSYRDSRYEQYF.

The chain uses TRBV7-3 and TRBJ2-4, with 9 bases fitting TRBD1. After removal of 5 bases from V and 7 bases from J, the junction contained 6 bases not matched to a gene. The CDR3 runs 14 residues. Germline CDR1 is SGHTA and CDR2 is FQGTGA. The CDR3 loop is CASSAQGAGNIQYF. CDR3 in DNA: TGTGCCAGCAGCGCACAGGGGGCTGGGAACATTCAGTACTTC.

This chain connects TRBV10-3 to TRBJ1-1; 7 bases are a match to TRBD1. The CDR3 has 12 amino acids. Germline assignment: CDR1 ENHRY and CDR2 SYGVKD. V was clipped by 6 bases and J by 6 bases; unmatched bases: 4. CDR3 loop: CAISGQGAEAFF. CDR3 coding DNA: TGTGCCATCAGCGGCCAGGGGGCTGAAGCTTTCTTT.

This clone was found a few times. The rearrangement links TRBV2 to TRBJ1-3; weak D call: TRBD1 (5 bases). Germline V gene lookup returns CDR1 SNHLY and CDR2 FYNNEI. There are 12 residues in the CDR3. V shed 3 bases and J shed 8 bases, with 8 bases lying between them. CDR3 bases: TGTGCCAGCAGTGAGGGGGGAGACACCATATATTTT. It is translated as CASSEGGDTIYF.

This clone was seen a handful of times. The chain joins TRBV2 to TRBJ2-7, with 9 bases lining up with TRBD1. The germline gives CDR1 SNHLY, CDR2 FYNNEI. V shed 8 bases, J shed 3 bases, and the junction held 8 bases outside the gene matches. The CDR3 is 14 amino acids. The CDR3 nucleotides read TGTGCCAGCGAAAGGGACAGGGACCGCTACGAGCAGTACTTC. It encodes CASERDRDRYEQYF.

This chain links TRBV2 with TRBJ1-2; 12 nucleotides line up with TRBD1. V was pared by 6 bases and J by 8 bases, with 10 bases of the junction left unmatched. CDR3 length: 15 amino acids. The germline V gene encodes CDR1 SNHLY and CDR2 FYNNEI. CDR3 in DNA: TGTGCCAGCAGCCTTGAAGGGACAGGGGGCAGAGGCTACACCTTC. Protein product: CASSLEGTGGRGYTF.

The chain recombines TRBV29-1 with TRBJ2-7; D is possibly TRBD1 (6 bases). The CDR3 has 16 amino acids. CDR1 is SQVTM and CDR2 is ANQGSEA in the germline V gene. Trimming pared 0 bases from V and 4 bases from J, leaving 19 bases between. The CDR3 here is CSVEDQVEQGGYEQYF. CDR3 nucleotide sequence: TGCAGCGTTGAAGATCAGGTCGAACAGGGTGGTTACGAGCAGTACTTC.

V is TRBV27 and J is TRBJ1-4; TRBD1 matches 9 bases. This CDR3 has 16 amino acids. CDR1 and CDR2 from the germline V gene are MNHEY and SMNVEV (reference sequence). V trimming: 6 bases; J trimming: 4 bases; junction bases outside the gene matches: 9. For the CDR3, the DNA is TGTGCCAGCAGGGCCACAGGGGGCGGGGTTAATGAAAAACTGTTTTTT. Translating it yields CASRATGGGVNEKLFF.

The chain is built from TRBV6-5 and TRBJ1-1; TRBD1 agrees at 7 bases. The CDR3 totals 13 residues. V was clipped by 2 bases and J by 4 bases; unmatched bases: 1. CDR1 MNHEY and CDR2 SVGAGI come from the germline V gene. The CDR3 is CASSYQGGTEAFF. DNA for the CDR3: TGTGCCAGCAGTTACCAGGGGGGCACTGAAGCTTTCTTT.

This clone was recorded a few times. The chain recombines TRBV6-1 with TRBJ2-7; a possible D gene is TRBD1 (6 bases). Germline V gene lookup returns CDR1 MNHNS and CDR2 SASEGT. The CDR3 length is 15 residues. Trimming left V 3 bases short and J 12 bases short, with 24 bases between. CDR3 sequence (DNA): TGTGCCAGCAGTGACCACCCAGGGGCCACAACGGAAGGGTACTTC. It translates to CASSDHPGATTEGYF.

The chain combines TRBV2 with TRBJ2-2, with D possibly being TRBD1 (5 bases). The germline V and J ends were trimmed by 7 bases and 1 base, with 10 bases remaining between them. CDR1 SNHLY and CDR2 FYNNEI come from the germline V gene. This CDR3 contains 14 residues. CDR3 nucleotides: TGTGCCAGCAATAAGGGGCGGAACACCGGGGAGCTGTTTTTT. It specifies CASNKGRNTGELFF.

This chain links TRBV19 with TRBJ1-4; TRBD1 matches at 7 bases. Germline trimming cut 6 bases from V and 4 bases from J; bases unmatched to any gene: 11. Per the germline V gene, CDR1 is LNHDA and CDR2 is SQIVND (reference sequence). This CDR3 is built from 16 residues. This chain's CDR3 is CASSNPRAGGNEKLFF. CDR3 DNA: TGTGCCAGTAGCAATCCCCGGGCAGGGGGTAATGAAAAACTGTTTTTT.

The chain couples TRBV5-1 to TRBJ2-2, with D possibly TRBD1 on 5 matching bases. Germline CDR1 reads SGHRS; CDR2 reads YFSETQ. Trimming took off 1 base at V and 4 bases at J, with 8 bases between the two ends. This CDR3 is built from 14 residues. The DNA for the CDR3 is TGCGCCAGCAGCTTGACAGGTCCCACCGGGGAGCTGTTTTTT. The encoded protein is CASSLTGPTGELFF. The whole variable domain, filled in from reference TRBV5-1 and TRBJ2-2, reads KAGVTQTPRYLIKTRGQQVTLSCSPISGHRSVSWYQQTPGQGLQFLFEYFSETQRNKGNFPGRFSGRQFSNSRSEMNVSTLELGDSALYLCASSLTGPTGELFFGEGSRLTVL.

This clone has just a few counts. This rearrangement joins TRBV5-4 to TRBJ1-6; D is possibly TRBD1 (5 bases). The CDR3 sequence is 14 residues long. Between the trimmed V and J ends, which lost 0 bases and 8 bases, there was a span of 9 bases. Germline-derived CDR1 and CDR2 are SGHNT and YYREEE (reference sequence). In nucleotides, the CDR3 is TGTGCCAGCAGCTTGGGACAGTGGTATTCACCCCTCCACTTT. Protein: CASSLGQWYSPLHF.

The chain links TRBV2 to TRBJ1-4, with D perhaps matching TRBD1 (6 bases). CDR3 length equals 15 residues. CDR1 is SNHLY, CDR2 FYNNEI, per germline. V shed 0 bases and J shed 8 bases, with 13 bases lying between them. The CDR3 DNA reads as TGTGCCAGCAGTGAAGCAATGGGGGCAGGGGAAAAACTGTTTTTT. It specifies CASSEAMGAGEKLFF. Together with reference TRBV2 and TRBJ1-4, the CDR3 gives the full variable domain: EPEVTQTPSHQVTQMGQEVILRCVPISNHLYFYWYRQILGQKVEFLVSFYNNEISEKSEIFDDQFSVERPDGSNFTLKIRSTKLEDSAMYFCASSEAMGAGEKLFFGSGTQLSVL.

The chain employs TRBV5-1 and TRBJ2-7; D possibly corresponds to TRBD1 (6 bases). Germline assignment: CDR1 SGHRS and CDR2 YFSETQ. Trimming took off 4 bases at V and 0 bases at J, with 11 bases between the two ends. CDR3 size: 14 residues. CDR3: CASSRDRSSYEQYF. The CDR3 DNA reads TGCGCCAGCAGCCGCGACAGGAGCTCCTACGAGCAGTACTTC.

The V gene is TRBV29-1, the J gene TRBJ1-4; possibly TRBD1 for D (5 bases). V lost 6 bases and J lost 10, with 15 bases in between. The germline gives CDR1 SQVTM, CDR2 ANQGSEA. This CDR3 has 12 residues. The chain's CDR3 is CSVRREMGKLFF. The DNA for the CDR3 is TGCAGCGTACGCAGGGAAATGGGAAAACTGTTTTTT.

V and J are TRBV28 and TRBJ2-3; 7 bases are a match to TRBD2. The germline V gene has CDR1 MDHEN and CDR2 SYDVKM. The CDR3 is 15 amino acids. Germline trimming cut 3 bases from V and 3 bases from J; bases unmatched to any gene: 6. CDR3 sequence: CASSFPASGTDTQYF. The CDR3 coding sequence is TGTGCCAGCAGTTTCCCGGCTAGCGGAACAGATACGCAGTATTTT.

The CDR3 sequence is CASSPDSFAKNIQYF. The CDR3 region has the DNA TGTGCCAGCAGTCCAGACAGCTTCGCCAAAAACATTCAGTACTTC. This chain links TRBV28 with TRBJ2-4, with D perhaps TRBD1 (5 bases). CDR3 length: 15 residues. Looked up from germline, CDR1 is MDHEN and CDR2 is SYDVKM. Trimming cost V 5 bases and J 1 base, with 12 bases left between them.